This TCR beta chain comes out of a study of blood T cell repertoires in COVID-19. Under the authors' procedure: By means of reference gene primer amplification, nucleated cell counts were estimated. The method was immunoSEQ multiplex PCR; TCRdb's version includes in-frame clones alone and lacks a portion of them. That table supplies the V and J calls and clone size; D and trimming were determined from the DNA. Altogether more than 150,000 clones are present, 70% to 85% being singletons, with the ten largest covering 5.5% to 7.5%. V was clipped by 3 bases and J by 6 bases, with 12 bases between them. Germline assignment: CDR1 LGHDT and CDR2 YNNKEL (reference sequence). The CDR3 is 13 amino acids.

Sequencing used peripheral blood. J is TRBJ2-7 and V is TRBV3-1 (or the pseudogene TRBV3-2); D perhaps matches TRBD2 (6 bases). The TCR originated in a human donor in a cohort sampled during active COVID-19. The CDR3, as DNA: TGTGCCAGCAGCCAGACGCGGGGAGTCGAGCAGTACTTC. Translation: CASSQTRGVEQYF.